The clone carrying this TCR beta chain was observed a handful of times. The antigen is not known. Libraries of TCR beta came from iRepertoire HTBI primers plus Arm-PCR of CDR3 regions. TCRdb reanalysed the multiplex PCR reads using MiXCR and keeps one entry per CDR3 protein. In the table there are around 450,000 distinct CDR3 sequences, approximately 21% of which are singletons. These data come from a study of regulatory T cells in long-lasting Graves disease. Whole-study context: Patients with persistent Graves' disease had over 5 years of antithyroid drugs and persistent TSH receptor antibodies. Points from the study as a whole: The TCR repertoire of persistent Graves' patients was less diverse than that of newly diagnosed ones.

Noted time point: persistent/refractory GD, antithyroid drugs over 5 years with positive TRAb. Scientists built the TCR library using RNA that was extracted from PBMCs. This CDR3 is built from 15 residues. V was shortened by 1 base and J by 5 bases, with 14 bases between the two germline ends. In germline, CDR1 is SGHVS, CDR2 FQNEAQ. The sequencing here drew on peripheral blood mononuclear cells (PBMCs), taken when the disease was refractory, from a patient treated with antithyroid drugs. The rearrangement links TRBV7-8 to TRBJ2-5; D might be TRBD2 (6 bases). The sequence was collected from a female donor with Graves disease. The CDR3 spells CASSLVGGWGETQYF. For the CDR3, the DNA is TGTGCCAGCAGCTTAGTGGGGGGTTGGGGGGAGACCCAGTACTTC.